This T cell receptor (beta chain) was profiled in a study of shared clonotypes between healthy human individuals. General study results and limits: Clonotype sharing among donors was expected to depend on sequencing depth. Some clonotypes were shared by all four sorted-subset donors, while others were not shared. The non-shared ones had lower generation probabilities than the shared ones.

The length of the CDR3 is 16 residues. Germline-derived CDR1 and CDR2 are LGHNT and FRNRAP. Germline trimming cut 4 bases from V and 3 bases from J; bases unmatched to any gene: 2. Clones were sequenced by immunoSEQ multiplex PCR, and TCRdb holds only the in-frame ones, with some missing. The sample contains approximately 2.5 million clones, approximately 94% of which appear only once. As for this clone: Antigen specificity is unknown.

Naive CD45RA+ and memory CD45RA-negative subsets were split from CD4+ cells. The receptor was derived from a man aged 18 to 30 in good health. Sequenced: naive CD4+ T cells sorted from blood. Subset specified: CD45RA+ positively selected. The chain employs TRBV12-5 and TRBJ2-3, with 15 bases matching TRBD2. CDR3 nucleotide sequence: TGTGCTAGTGGTTCCGGACTAGCGGGGGGGACAGATACGCAGTATTTT. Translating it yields CASGSGLAGGTDTQYF.